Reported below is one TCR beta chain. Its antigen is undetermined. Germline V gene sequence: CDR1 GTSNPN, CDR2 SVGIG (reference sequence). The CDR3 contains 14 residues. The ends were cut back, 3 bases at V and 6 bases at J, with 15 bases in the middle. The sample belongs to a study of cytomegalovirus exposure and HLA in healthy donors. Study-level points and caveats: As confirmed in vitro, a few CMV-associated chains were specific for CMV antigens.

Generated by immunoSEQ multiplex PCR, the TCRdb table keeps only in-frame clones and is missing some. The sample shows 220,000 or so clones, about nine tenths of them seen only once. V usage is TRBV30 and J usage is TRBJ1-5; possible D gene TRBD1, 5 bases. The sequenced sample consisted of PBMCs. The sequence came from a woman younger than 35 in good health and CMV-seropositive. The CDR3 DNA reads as TGTGCCTGGAGCAGAGACAGCCTCCGTCAGCCCCAGCATTTT. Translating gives CAWSRDSLRQPQHF.